This T cell receptor beta chain was sequenced for a study of siplizumab effects on memory and regulatory T cells (dated by TCRdb to between 2018 and 2021). With regard to the full study: The study examined how the anti-CD2 antibody siplizumab affects alloreactive T-cell subsets in allogeneic mixed lymphocyte reactions built from human PBMCs.

Unstimulated CD4+ memory cells were also sequenced in three donor pairs, together with CD4+ naive, CD8+ TEMRA, CD8+ naive and CD8+ effector memory subsets. TCRbeta CDR3 sequencing was performed on sorted unstimulated T cells and on proliferating T cells recovered from mixed lymphocyte reactions. Fresh whole blood from roughly 10 HLA-typed healthy donors was used to isolate PBMCs. There are 16 amino acids in the CDR3, from cysteine to phenylalanine inclusive. Only the CDR3 DNA stays, 48 bases, in frame from base 1. The germline V gene (reference sequence) supplies CDR1 SGHNT and CDR2 YYREEE. V and J lose 1 base and 7 bases, and a span of 18 bases separates them. About this clone: The antigen it binds to is not known. Qualities for individual bases were not recorded, and no much larger clone is one base off.

Libraries were prepared through the immunoSEQ multiplex PCR assay. Each sample had around 100,000 TCR templates assayed by the deep sequencing platform. Genomic DNA extracted from sorted T cells was the material used for TCRbeta CDR3 sequencing. In the authors' own workflow: The R programming language was used for clonal analysis of TCRbeta CDR3 data. Comparing unstimulated samples against CFSE-low samples taken after the reaction was how alloreactive CD4+ and CD8+ clones were defined. By matching sequences to the repertoires of sorted unstimulated Treg and non-Treg cells, each alloreactive CD4+ clone was assigned a regulatory or non-regulatory origin. Drawn from immuneACCESS, this table holds only the in-frame rearrangements with V and J called that TCRdb kept. Clones are partly lost; checked studies trace under half to an unresolved V gene and leave the rest unexplained. The DNA was the basis for D and trimming; V, J and clone size are from that table. The sample has tens of thousands of clones on record, approximately 87% of them singletons. Approximately 3.8% of the sample comes from the top ten.

Overall study results and their limits: Unstimulated naive T cells appeared more diverse than memory T cells, and naive cells seemed to contribute substantially to the alloresponse. Because sequences below about 10^-5 frequency were poorly captured, only a minor fraction of alloreactive clones could be mapped to unstimulated subsets. Among mappable alloreactive CD4+ clones, the Treg-derived fraction averaged approximately 63% with siplizumab versus 25% to 30% in control reactions. The suppressive function of proliferating Tregs from siplizumab cultures was not functionally confirmed. A naive or memory phenotype could not be assigned to roughly 75-96% of proliferating CD4+ or CD8+ clones. The cumulative frequency of alloreactive sequences that could be traced back to unstimulated CD4+ memory T cells was significantly reduced by siplizumab.

This TCR derives from a human donor in good health. The chain couples TRBV5-4 to TRBJ2-1; the D segment might be TRBD1 or TRBD2, since each matches 6 bases. The specimen sequenced was memory CD4+ T cells sorted from blood. Reading the label with the study, this specimen's cell subset or site is: unstimulated CD4+ memory T cells. The CDR3 sequence is CASSLRGGLGRNEQFF. The DNA reads TGTGCCAGCAGCTTGCGAGGGGGGTTGGGAAGGAATGAGCAGTTCTTC.